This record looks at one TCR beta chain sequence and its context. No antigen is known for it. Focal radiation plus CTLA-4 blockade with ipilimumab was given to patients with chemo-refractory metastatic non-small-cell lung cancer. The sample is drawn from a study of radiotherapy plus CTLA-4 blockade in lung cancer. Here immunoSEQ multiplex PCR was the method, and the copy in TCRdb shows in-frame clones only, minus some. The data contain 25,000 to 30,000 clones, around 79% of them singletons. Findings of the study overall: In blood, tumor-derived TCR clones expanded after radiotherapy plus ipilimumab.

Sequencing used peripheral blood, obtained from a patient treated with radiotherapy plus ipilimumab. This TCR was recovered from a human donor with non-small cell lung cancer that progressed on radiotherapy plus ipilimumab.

CDR3 loop: CASRNRDRGRYGYTF. DNA of the CDR3: TGTGCCAGCCGGAATCGGGACAGGGGGCGGTATGGCTACACCTTC. The chain carries TRBV28 and TRBJ1-2; TRBD1 matches 12 bases. The CDR3 totals 15 residues. CDR1 and CDR2 from the germline V gene are MDHEN and SYDVKM. Trimming took 8 bases from V and 5 from J; bases not matched to a gene: 9.